Each of the 8 T cell receptor beta chains below was sequenced from the same sample in a study of T cell responses to AZD1222 COVID-19 vaccine (dated by TCRdb to about 2021). This specimen's time point label, per the study, means: baseline before first vaccination. Interpreted using the paper, the treatment or condition label stands for: meningococcal conjugate vaccine given as trial control. Libraries were built with the immunoSEQ multiplex PCR assay. This is the immuneACCESS table as TCRdb keeps it, with only in-frame sequences that have V and J called. A part of the clones is gone; compared with another copy, unresolved V genes explain less than half, and the rest is unexplained. The sample yields approximately 83,000 clones; just over 90% were counted once. The biggest ten clones account for less than 5.5% of the sample. The sample was peripheral blood, taken on day 0 of MenACWY control vaccination. These receptors all stem from an adult in good health.

The V gene is TRBV10-2, the J gene TRBJ1-5; TRBD1 is a possible D gene (5 bases). In germline, CDR1 is WSHSY, CDR2 SAAADI. This CDR3 comprises 12 residues. V was clipped by 8 bases and J by 4 bases, with 9 bases between them. The CDR3 spells CASRGPNQPQHF. As DNA, the CDR3 is TGCGCCAGCCGGGGACCGAATCAGCCCCAGCATTTT.

The chain carries TRBV5-1 and TRBJ1-2, with 7 bases aligning to TRBD1. CDR3 length: 16 residues. Looked up from germline, CDR1 is SGHRS and CDR2 is YFSETQ. Germline trimming cut 4 bases from V and 6 bases from J; bases unmatched to any gene: 15. DNA for the CDR3: TGCGCCAGCAGCGCCTCACCATCGACAGGGTACGATGGCTACACCTTC. Translation: CASSASPSTGYDGYTF.

This chain uses TRBV28 with TRBJ2-5, with 8 bases identical to TRBD2. The J call could be wrong; TRBJ2-7 is a better fit for the DNA end. Germline CDR1 MDHEN, CDR2 SYDVKM. The CDR3 spans 16 residues. The CDR3 sequence: CASSFPLAGPSYEQYF. CDR3 sequence (DNA): TGTGCCAGCAGTTTCCCCCTAGCGGGTCCCTCCTACGAGCAGTACTTC.

The chain links TRBV25-1 to TRBJ2-1; TRBD2 matches 8 bases. CDR3 length equals 13 residues. Germline V lookup: CDR1 MGHDK, CDR2 SYGVNS. With 8 bases clipped from V and 6 bases from J, the junction kept 6 bases outside the gene matches. CDR3 in amino acids: CASAPGGFNEQFF. CDR3 DNA: TGTGCCAGCGCGCCGGGGGGGTTCAATGAGCAGTTCTTC.

The chain links TRBV3-1 (or the pseudogene TRBV3-2) to TRBJ2-2, with D perhaps matching TRBD2 (6 bases). V lost 11 bases and J 4 bases, leaving 14 bases between the germline ends. This CDR3 is built from 13 residues. Germline values: CDR1 LGHDT, CDR2 YNNKEL (reference sequence). The CDR3 here is CAARQGGTGELFF. CDR3 DNA: TGTGCCGCACGGCAGGGAGGCACCGGGGAGCTGTTTTTT.

V usage is TRBV9 and J usage is TRBJ1-6; D is unresolved. V lost 0 bases and J lost 7, with 8 bases in between. Germline assignment: CDR1 SGDLS and CDR2 YYNGEE. CDR3 length: 14 amino acids. CDR3 sequence: CASSVAGSNSPLHF. The CDR3 DNA is TGTGCCAGCAGCGTAGCGGGGAGCAATTCACCCCTCCACTTT.

V gene TRBV5-6 combines with J gene TRBJ2-7; 9 bases map to TRBD2. V shed 7 bases and J 1 base; nucleotides not matched to a gene: 6. Germline V gives CDR1 SGHDT, CDR2 YYEEEE. The CDR3 has 14 residues. The CDR3 DNA sequence: TGTGCCAGCGGATTTAGCGGGAGTTCCTACGAGCAGTACTTC. Residues: CASGFSGSSYEQYF.

The rearrangement links TRBV14 to TRBJ2-7; a weak D match, TRBD1 (6 bases). The germline gives CDR1 SGHDN, CDR2 FVKESK. V was cut by 0 bases and J by 6 bases, with 9 bases left in between. This CDR3 comprises 13 residues. CDR3 sequence (DNA): TGTGCCAGCAGCCAAGAGCTACAGGGCGAGCAGTACTTC. The encoded protein is CASSQELQGEQYF.